This TCR beta chain was captured by sequencing in a study of blood T cells in healthy people across ages. A J-beta primer mix and a sample-barcoded 5' primer were used in a second PCR of roughly 6 to 12 cycles. Every cDNA was tagged by a template-switch adaptor with 12 random nucleotides. At least 2.5 million CDR3-containing paired-end reads were obtained per sample. TCRdb re-analysed the 5' RACE reads in MiXCR, keeping a single row per CDR3 protein. The data show about 640,000 distinct CDR3 sequences, roughly 50% seen once. At least 6 million PBMCs were isolated per sample. Per sample, at least 6 micrograms of total RNA were extracted. From germline, CDR1 is SNHLY and CDR2 FYNNEI. The CDR3 loop spans 15 amino acids. In the case of this clonotype: One junction end disagrees with the germline gene, perhaps due to a read error.

This TCR was recovered from a man in his 60s in good health. The V and J genes are TRBV2 and TRBJ1-2; no definite D call. Material: blood. This chain's CDR3 is CASSERPGQDYGYTF. DNA of the CDR3: TGTGCCAGCAGTGAACGTCCTGGGCAGGACTATGGTTACACCTTC.